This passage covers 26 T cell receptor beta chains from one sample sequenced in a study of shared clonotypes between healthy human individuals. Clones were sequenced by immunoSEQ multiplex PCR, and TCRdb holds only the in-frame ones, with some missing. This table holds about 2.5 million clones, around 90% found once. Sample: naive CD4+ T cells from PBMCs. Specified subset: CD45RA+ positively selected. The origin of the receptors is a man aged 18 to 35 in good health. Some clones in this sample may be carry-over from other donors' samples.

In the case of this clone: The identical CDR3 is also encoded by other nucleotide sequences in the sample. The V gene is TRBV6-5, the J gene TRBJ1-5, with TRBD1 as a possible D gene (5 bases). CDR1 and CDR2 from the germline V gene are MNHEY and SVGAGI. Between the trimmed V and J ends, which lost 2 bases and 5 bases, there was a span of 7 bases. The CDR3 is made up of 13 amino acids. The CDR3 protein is CASSYRGDQPQHF. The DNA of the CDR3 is TGTGCCAGCAGTTACCGGGGGGATCAGCCCCAGCATTTT.

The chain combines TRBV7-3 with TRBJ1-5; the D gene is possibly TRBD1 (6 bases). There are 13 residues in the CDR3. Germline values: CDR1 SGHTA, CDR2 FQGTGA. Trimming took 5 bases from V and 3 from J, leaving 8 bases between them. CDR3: CASSTGHNQPQHF. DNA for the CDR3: TGTGCCAGCAGCACAGGGCACAATCAGCCCCAGCATTTT.

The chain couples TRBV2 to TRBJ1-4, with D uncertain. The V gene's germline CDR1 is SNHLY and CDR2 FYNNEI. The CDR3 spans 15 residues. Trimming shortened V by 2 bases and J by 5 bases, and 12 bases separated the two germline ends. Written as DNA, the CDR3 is TGTGCCAGCAGTGAACAGGCACTGGAAAATGAAAAACTGTTTTTT. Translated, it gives CASSEQALENEKLFF.

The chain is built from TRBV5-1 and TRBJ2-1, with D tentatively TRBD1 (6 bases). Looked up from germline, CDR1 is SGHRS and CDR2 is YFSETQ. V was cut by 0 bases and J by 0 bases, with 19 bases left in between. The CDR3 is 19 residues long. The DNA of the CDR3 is TGCGCCAGCAGCTTGGCGGGCGGCAGGGGAAACAGCTCCTACAATGAGCAGTTCTTC. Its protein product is CASSLAGGRGNSSYNEQFF.

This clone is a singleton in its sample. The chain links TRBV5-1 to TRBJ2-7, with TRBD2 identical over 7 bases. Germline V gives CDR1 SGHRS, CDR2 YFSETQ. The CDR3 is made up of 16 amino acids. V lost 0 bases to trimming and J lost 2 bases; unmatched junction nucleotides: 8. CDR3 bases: TGCGCCAGCAGCTTGGGACTAGCCCCACTTACCTACGAGCAGTACTTC. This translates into CASSLGLAPLTYEQYF.

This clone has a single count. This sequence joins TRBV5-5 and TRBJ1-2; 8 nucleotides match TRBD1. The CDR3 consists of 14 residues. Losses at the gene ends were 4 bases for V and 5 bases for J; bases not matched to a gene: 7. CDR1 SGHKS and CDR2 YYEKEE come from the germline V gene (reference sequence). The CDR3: CASSASTGVYGYTF. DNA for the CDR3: TGTGCCAGCAGCGCCTCGACAGGGGTTTATGGCTACACCTTC.

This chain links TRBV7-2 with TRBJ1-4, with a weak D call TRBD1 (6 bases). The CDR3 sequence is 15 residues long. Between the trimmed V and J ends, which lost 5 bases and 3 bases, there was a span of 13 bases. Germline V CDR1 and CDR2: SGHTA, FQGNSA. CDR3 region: CASSPQDRPNEKLFF. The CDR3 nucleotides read TGTGCCAGCAGCCCCCAGGACAGACCTAATGAAAAACTGTTTTTT.

CDR3 DNA sequence: TGTGCCAGCAGCTCGGGCGTCAGGGGATATCAGCCCCAGCATTTT. This encodes CASSSGVRGYQPQHF. The V and J genes are TRBV28 and TRBJ1-5, with a possible D match to TRBD1 (6 bases). Between the trimmed V and J ends, which lost 6 bases and 5 bases, there was a span of 17 bases. Per germline, CDR1 MDHEN and CDR2 SYDVKM. The CDR3 spans 15 residues.

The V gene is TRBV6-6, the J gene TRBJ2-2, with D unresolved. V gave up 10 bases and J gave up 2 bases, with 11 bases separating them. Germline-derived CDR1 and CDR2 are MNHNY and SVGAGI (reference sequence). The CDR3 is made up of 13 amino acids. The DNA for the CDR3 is TGTGCCACCCGACTGGATAACACCGGGGAGCTGTTTTTT. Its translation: CATRLDNTGELFF.

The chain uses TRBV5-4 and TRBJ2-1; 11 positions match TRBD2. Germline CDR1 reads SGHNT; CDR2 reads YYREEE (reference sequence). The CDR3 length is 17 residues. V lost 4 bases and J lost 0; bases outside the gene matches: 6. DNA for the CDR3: TGTGCCAGCAGCAGGGGACTAGCGGAGAGCTCCTACAATGAGCAGTTCTTC. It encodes CASSRGLAESSYNEQFF.

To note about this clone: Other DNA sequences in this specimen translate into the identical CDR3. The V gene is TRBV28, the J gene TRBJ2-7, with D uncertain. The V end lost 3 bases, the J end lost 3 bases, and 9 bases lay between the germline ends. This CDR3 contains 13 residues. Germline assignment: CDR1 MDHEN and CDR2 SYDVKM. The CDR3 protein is CASSLGSGYEQYF. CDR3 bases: TGTGCCAGCAGTTTGGGTTCCGGCTACGAGCAGTACTTC.

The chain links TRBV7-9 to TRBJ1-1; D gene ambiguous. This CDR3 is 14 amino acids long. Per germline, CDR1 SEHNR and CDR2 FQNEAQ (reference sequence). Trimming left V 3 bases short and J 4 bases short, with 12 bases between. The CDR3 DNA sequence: TGTGCCAGCAGCTTCGGGTCCGCAATCACTGAAGCTTTCTTT. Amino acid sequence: CASSFGSAITEAFF.

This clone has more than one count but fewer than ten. In DNA, the CDR3 is TGTGCCTGGAGTGACCGGAACACTGAAGCTTTCTTT. This gives the protein CAWSDRNTEAFF. The chain recombines TRBV30 with TRBJ1-1; D is unresolved. Germline V gene sequence: CDR1 GTSNPN, CDR2 SVGIG (reference sequence). With 1 base removed from V and 1 base from J, the gap between germline ends came to 4 bases. The CDR3 sequence is 12 residues long.

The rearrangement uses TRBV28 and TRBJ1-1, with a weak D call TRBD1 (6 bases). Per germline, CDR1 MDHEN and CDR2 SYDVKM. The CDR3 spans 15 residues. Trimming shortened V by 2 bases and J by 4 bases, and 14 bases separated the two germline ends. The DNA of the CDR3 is TGTGCCAGCAGTTTAAGGGGGTTTAGGGGCACTGAAGCTTTCTTT. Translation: CASSLRGFRGTEAFF. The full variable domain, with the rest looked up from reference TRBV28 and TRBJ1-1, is DVKVTQSSRYLVKRTGEKVFLECVQDMDHENMFWYRQDPGLGLRLIYFSYDVKMKEKGDIPEGYSVSREKKERFSLILESASTNQTSMYLCASSLRGFRGTEAFFGQGTRLTVV.

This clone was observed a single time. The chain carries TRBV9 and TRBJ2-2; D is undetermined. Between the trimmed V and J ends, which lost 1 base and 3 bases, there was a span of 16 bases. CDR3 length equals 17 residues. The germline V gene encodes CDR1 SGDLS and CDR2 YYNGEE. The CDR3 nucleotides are TGTGCCAGCAGCGTAACAATCGGCAGGCAGTACACCGGGGAGCTGTTTTTT. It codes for CASSVTIGRQYTGELFF. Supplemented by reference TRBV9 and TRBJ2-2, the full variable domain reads DSGVTQTPKHLITATGQRVTLRCSPRSGDLSVYWYQQSLDQGLQFLIQYYNGEERAKGNILERFSAQQFPDLHSELNLSSLELGDSALYFCASSVTIGRQYTGELFFGEGSRLTVL.

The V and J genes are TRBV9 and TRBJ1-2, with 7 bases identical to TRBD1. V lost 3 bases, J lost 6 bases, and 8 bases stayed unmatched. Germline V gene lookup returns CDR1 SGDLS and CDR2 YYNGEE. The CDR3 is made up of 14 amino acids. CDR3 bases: TGTGCCAGCAGCGGACAGACAGGGAGGAATGGCTACACCTTC. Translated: CASSGQTGRNGYTF. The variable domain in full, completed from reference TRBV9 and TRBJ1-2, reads DSGVTQTPKHLITATGQRVTLRCSPRSGDLSVYWYQQSLDQGLQFLIQYYNGEERAKGNILERFSAQQFPDLHSELNLSSLELGDSALYFCASSGQTGRNGYTFGSGTRLTVV.

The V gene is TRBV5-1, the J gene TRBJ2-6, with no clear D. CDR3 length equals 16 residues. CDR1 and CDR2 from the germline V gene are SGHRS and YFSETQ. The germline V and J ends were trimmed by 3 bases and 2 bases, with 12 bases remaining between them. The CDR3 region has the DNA TGCGCCAGCAGCTCGGTCCCCGTCACTGGGGCCAACGTCCTGACTTTC. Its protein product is CASSSVPVTGANVLTF.

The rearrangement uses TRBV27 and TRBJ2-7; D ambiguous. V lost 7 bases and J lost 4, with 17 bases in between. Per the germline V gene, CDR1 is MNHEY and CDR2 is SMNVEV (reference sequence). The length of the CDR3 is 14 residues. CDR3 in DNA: TGTGCCAGCAAAAGGGCCGGGCTGCAGTACGAGCAGTACTTC. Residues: CASKRAGLQYEQYF.

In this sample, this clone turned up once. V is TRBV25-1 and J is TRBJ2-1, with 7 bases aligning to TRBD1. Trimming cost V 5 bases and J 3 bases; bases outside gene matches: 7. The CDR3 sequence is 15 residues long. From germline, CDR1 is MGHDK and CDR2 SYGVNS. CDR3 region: CASSSGTENYNEQFF. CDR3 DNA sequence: TGTGCCAGCAGTTCCGGGACAGAGAACTACAATGAGCAGTTCTTC.

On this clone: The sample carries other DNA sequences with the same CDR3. Written as DNA, the CDR3 is TGTGCCAGCAGTGGGGGCCTCTATGGCTACACCTTC. It specifies CASSGGLYGYTF. The chain couples TRBV2 to TRBJ1-2; D might be TRBD1 (5 bases). The V gene's germline CDR1 is SNHLY and CDR2 FYNNEI. The CDR3 runs to 12 residues. With 4 bases removed from V and 4 bases from J, the gap between germline ends came to 7 bases. Together with reference TRBV2 and TRBJ1-2, the CDR3 gives the full variable domain: EPEVTQTPSHQVTQMGQEVILRCVPISNHLYFYWYRQILGQKVEFLVSFYNNEISEKSEIFDDQFSVERPDGSNFTLKIRSTKLEDSAMYFCASSGGLYGYTFGSGTRLTVV.

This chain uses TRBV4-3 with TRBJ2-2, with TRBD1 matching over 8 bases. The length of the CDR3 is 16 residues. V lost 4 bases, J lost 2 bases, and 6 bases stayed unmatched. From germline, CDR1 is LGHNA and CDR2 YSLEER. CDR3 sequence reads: CASSPRTGRNTGELFF. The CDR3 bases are TGCGCCAGCAGCCCCCGGACAGGGAGAAACACCGGGGAGCTGTTTTTT.

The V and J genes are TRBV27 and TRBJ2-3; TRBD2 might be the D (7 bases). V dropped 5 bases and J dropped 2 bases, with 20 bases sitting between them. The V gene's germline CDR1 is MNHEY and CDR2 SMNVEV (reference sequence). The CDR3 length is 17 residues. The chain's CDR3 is CASSSYLRGPNTDTQYF. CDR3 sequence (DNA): TGTGCCAGCAGTAGCTACTTGCGGGGGCCAAACACAGATACGCAGTATTTT.

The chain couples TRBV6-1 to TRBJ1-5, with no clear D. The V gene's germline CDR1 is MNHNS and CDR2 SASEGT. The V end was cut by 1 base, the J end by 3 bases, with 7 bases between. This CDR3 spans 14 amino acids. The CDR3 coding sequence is TGTGCCAGCAGTGAAGGACCGATCAATCAGCCCCAGCATTTT. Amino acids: CASSEGPINQPQHF.

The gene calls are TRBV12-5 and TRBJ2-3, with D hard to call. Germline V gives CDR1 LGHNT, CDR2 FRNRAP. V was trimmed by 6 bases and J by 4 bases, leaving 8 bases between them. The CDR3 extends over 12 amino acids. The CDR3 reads CASGNPSDTQYF. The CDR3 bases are TGTGCTAGTGGCAACCCGTCAGATACGCAGTATTTT.

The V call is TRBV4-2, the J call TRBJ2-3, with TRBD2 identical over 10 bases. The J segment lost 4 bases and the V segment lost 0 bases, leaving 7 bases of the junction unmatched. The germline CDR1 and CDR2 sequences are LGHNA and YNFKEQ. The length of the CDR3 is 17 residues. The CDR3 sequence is CASSQDLVSGRADTQYF. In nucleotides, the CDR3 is TGTGCCAGCAGCCAAGATCTTGTGAGCGGGAGGGCAGATACGCAGTATTTT.

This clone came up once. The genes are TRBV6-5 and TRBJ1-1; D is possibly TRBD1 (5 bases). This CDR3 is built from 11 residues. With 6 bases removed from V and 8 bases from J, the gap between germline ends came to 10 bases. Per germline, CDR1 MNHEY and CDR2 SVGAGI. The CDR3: CASSQGREAFF. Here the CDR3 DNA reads TGTGCCAGCAGCCAGGGCAGGGAAGCTTTCTTT.